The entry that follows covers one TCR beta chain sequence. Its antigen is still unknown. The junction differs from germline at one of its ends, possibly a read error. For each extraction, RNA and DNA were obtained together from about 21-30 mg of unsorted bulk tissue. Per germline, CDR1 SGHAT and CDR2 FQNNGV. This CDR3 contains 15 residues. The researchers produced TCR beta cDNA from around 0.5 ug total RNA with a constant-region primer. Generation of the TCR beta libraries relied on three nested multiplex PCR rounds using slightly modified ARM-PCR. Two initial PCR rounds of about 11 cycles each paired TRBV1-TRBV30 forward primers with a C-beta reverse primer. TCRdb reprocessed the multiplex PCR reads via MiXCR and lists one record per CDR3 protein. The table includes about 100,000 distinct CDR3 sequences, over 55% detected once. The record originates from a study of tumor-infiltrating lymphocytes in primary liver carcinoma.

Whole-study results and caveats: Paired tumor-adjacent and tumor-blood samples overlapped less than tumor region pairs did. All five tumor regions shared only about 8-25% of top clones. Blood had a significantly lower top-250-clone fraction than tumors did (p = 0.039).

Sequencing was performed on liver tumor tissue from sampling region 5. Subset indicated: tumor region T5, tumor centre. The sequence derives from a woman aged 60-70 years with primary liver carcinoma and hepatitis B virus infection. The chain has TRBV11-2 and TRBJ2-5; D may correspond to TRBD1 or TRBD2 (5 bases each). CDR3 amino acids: CASNLGPGSQETQYF. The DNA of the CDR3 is TGTGCCAGCAACTTGGGGCCGGGATCGCAAGAGACCCAATACTTC.